The sample holds one count of the clone carrying this T cell receptor beta chain. The entry originates in a study of blood T cell repertoires in COVID-19. The overall study: Samples representing acute and convalescent COVID-19 were sourced from the United States, Italy and Spain.

The CDR3 extends over 15 amino acids. CDR1 is SNHLY, CDR2 FYNNEI, per germline. V lost 6 bases and J lost 0, with 9 bases in between. The table came from immunoSEQ multiplex PCR; TCRdb's copy has only in-frame clones and leaves some out. Here the sample spans under 300,000 clones, 70% to 75% being singletons. The J gene is TRBJ2-6, the V gene TRBV2; the D gene is possibly TRBD1 (6 bases). Input material: peripheral blood. This clonotype was sampled from an elderly woman with acute or convalescent COVID-19. CDR3 DNA sequence: TGTGCCAGCAGGACAGGTAGCTCTGGGGCCAACGTCCTGACTTTC. It translates to CASRTGSSGANVLTF.